Shown below are 30 T cell receptor beta chains from a single sample sequenced in a study of OX40 agonist ivuxolimab in advanced cancers. Profiling relied on immunoSEQ multiplex PCR, and the TCRdb table lists in-frame clones only, not all of them. Of roughly 87,000 clones listed, 92% are singletons. This specimen consisted of CD4+ or CD8+ T cells sorted from blood, obtained in a trial of the OX40 agonist ivuxolimab. All receptors derive from an adult with an advanced solid tumor such as melanoma, head and neck, liver or kidney cancer.

This sequence joins TRBV11-2 and TRBJ2-5, with TRBD2 identical over 7 bases. This CDR3 spans 17 amino acids. The V gene's germline CDR1 is SGHAT and CDR2 FQNNGV. V was pared by 5 bases and J by 3 bases, with 15 bases of the junction left unmatched. CDR3 sequence reads: CASSQINRGEGKETQYF. The CDR3 DNA is TGTGCCAGCAGCCAGATTAATCGGGGGGAGGGTAAAGAGACCCAGTACTTC.

The chain couples TRBV7-9 to TRBJ2-7; D uncertain. Looked up from germline, CDR1 is SEHNR and CDR2 is FQNEAQ (reference sequence). The CDR3 length is 12 residues. V gave up 5 bases and J gave up 3 bases, with 8 bases separating them. In DNA, the CDR3 is TGTGCCAGCAGCAGCCGGCACTACGAGCAGTACTTC. It yields the protein CASSSRHYEQYF.

The chain combines TRBV5-5 with TRBJ1-2; D remains unclear. The CDR3 sequence is 16 residues long. CDR1 and CDR2 from the germline V gene are SGHKS and YYEKEE (reference sequence). V lost 0 bases to trimming and J lost 8 bases, with 20 bases between them. The CDR3 sequence: CASSLAETGRNKGYTF. CDR3 nucleotides: TGTGCCAGCAGCTTGGCCGAAACCGGGAGGAATAAGGGCTACACCTTC.

The gene calls are TRBV5-1 and TRBJ2-1, with D possibly being TRBD2 (5 bases). The CDR3 covers 13 residues. V lost 1 base and J lost 4, with 6 bases in between. Per the germline V gene, CDR1 is SGHRS and CDR2 is YFSETQ. The DNA of the CDR3 is TGCGCCAGCAGCTTGACTAGTTACAATGAGCAGTTCTTC. Encoded protein: CASSLTSYNEQFF.

The J gene is TRBJ2-7, the V gene TRBV5-6, with a possible D match to TRBD2 (6 bases). Looked up from germline, CDR1 is SGHDT and CDR2 is YYEEEE. There are 12 residues in the CDR3. Trimming shortened V by 4 bases and J by 10 bases, and 15 bases separated the two germline ends. The CDR3 region is CASSPSGGLQYF. CDR3 DNA sequence: TGTGCCAGCAGCCCCTCTGGGGGGTTACAGTACTTC.

The V and J genes are TRBV4-2 and TRBJ2-7; 7 bases match TRBD1. Germline V gives CDR1 LGHNA, CDR2 YNFKEQ. Germline trimming cut 3 bases from V and 2 bases from J; bases unmatched to any gene: 7. This CDR3 region has 15 residues. The CDR3 bases are TGTGCCAGCAGCCACAACCGGGACAGCCCCTACGAGCAGTACTTC. It specifies CASSHNRDSPYEQYF.

The chain employs TRBV9 and TRBJ2-7; D is perhaps TRBD2 (6 bases). This CDR3 has 14 residues. Germline-derived CDR1 and CDR2 are SGDLS and YYNGEE. V lost 4 bases and J lost 4, with 15 bases in between. DNA of the CDR3: TGTGCCAGCAGCCCCTGGGGGGTCGGGTACGAGCAGTACTTC. Translated: CASSPWGVGYEQYF.

The V gene is TRBV5-4, the J gene TRBJ1-1; D is unresolved. Germline CDR1 SGHNT, CDR2 YYREEE (reference sequence). This CDR3 has 12 residues. V shed 4 bases and J shed 2 bases, with 6 bases lying between them. The CDR3 protein is CASSRGNTEAFF. The DNA for the CDR3 is TGTGCCAGCAGCCGGGGAAACACTGAAGCTTTCTTT. Full variable domain (remainder filled in from reference TRBV5-4 and TRBJ1-1): ETGVTQSPTHLIKTRGQQVTLRCSSQSGHNTVSWYQQALGQGPQFIFQYYREEENGRGNFPPRFSGLQFPNYSSELNVNALELDDSALYLCASSRGNTEAFFGQGTRLTVV.

V and J are TRBV5-1 and TRBJ1-5, with D uncertain. V lost 3 bases and J 2 bases, leaving 24 bases between the germline ends. The CDR3 sequence is 19 residues long. CDR1 SGHRS and CDR2 YFSETQ come from the germline V gene. DNA for the CDR3: TGCGCCAGCAGCTGGCACCCCGTCCAGGCTTTGTTTGGCAATCAGCCCCAGCATTTT. Translation: CASSWHPVQALFGNQPQHF.

This rearrangement joins TRBV4-3 to TRBJ2-7; TRBD1 agrees at 7 bases. V lost 0 bases, J lost 1 base, and 6 bases stayed unmatched. CDR3 length: 16 residues. Looked up from germline, CDR1 is LGHNA and CDR2 is YSLEER. The CDR3 reads CASSQDRSGGSYEQYF. The DNA for the CDR3 is TGCGCCAGCAGCCAAGATAGGTCAGGGGGTTCCTACGAGCAGTACTTC.

V gene TRBV4-2 combines with J gene TRBJ1-1; D remains unclear. The V gene's germline CDR1 is LGHNA and CDR2 YNFKEQ. The CDR3 covers 13 residues. V lost 0 bases, J lost 1 base, and 3 bases lay in between. The CDR3 reads CASSQDKNTEAFF. CDR3 in DNA: TGTGCCAGCAGCCAAGATAAGAACACTGAAGCTTTCTTT.

The gene calls are TRBV28 and TRBJ2-7; 7 nucleotides agree with TRBD1. Per germline, CDR1 MDHEN and CDR2 SYDVKM. The CDR3 spans 21 residues. The V gene end was trimmed by 3 bases and the J gene end by 0 bases; junction bases not matched to a gene: 23. The CDR3 DNA reads TGTGCCAGCAGTTTTCTGGTAAGCCCGGCGTCCGGGACAGCGAACTCCTACGAGCAGTACTTC. Amino acid sequence: CASSFLVSPASGTANSYEQYF.

The chain combines TRBV6-4 with TRBJ1-4; weak D call: TRBD1 (5 bases). Trimming cost V 11 bases and J 4 bases, with 17 bases left between them. Germline V CDR1 and CDR2: MRHNA, SNTAGT. The CDR3 has 14 amino acids. The CDR3 sequence: CAGLIDSFNEKLFF. The CDR3 bases are TGTGCCGGGTTAATAGACAGCTTTAATGAAAAACTGTTTTTT.

V usage is TRBV19 and J usage is TRBJ2-1; 7 bases match TRBD1. V shed 5 bases, J shed 0 bases, and the junction held 1 base outside the gene matches. CDR1 and CDR2 from the germline V gene are LNHDA and SQIVND (reference sequence). The CDR3 extends over 14 amino acids. The CDR3 coding sequence is TGTGCCAGTAGTGGGGACAGCTCCTACAATGAGCAGTTCTTC. Translating gives CASSGDSSYNEQFF.

The chain carries TRBV4-1 and TRBJ2-7; possibly TRBD1 or TRBD2 for D (5 bases each). V was clipped by 1 base and J by 6 bases, with 10 bases between them. Germline loops: CDR1 MGHRA, CDR2 YSYEKL. The CDR3 is made up of 13 amino acids. The CDR3 DNA follows: TGCGCCAGCAGCCAAGGGGGGTCGGGCGAGCAGTACTTC. Amino acid sequence: CASSQGGSGEQYF.

The genes are TRBV6-1 and TRBJ1-6, with unresolved D. The CDR3 is made up of 14 amino acids. Germline CDR1 is MNHNS and CDR2 is SASEGT. Trimming cost V 6 bases and J 5 bases, with 11 bases left between them. The CDR3, as DNA: TGTGCCAGCAGACTTCTCGGTGATAATTCACCCCTCCACTTT. Translated: CASRLLGDNSPLHF.

This sequence joins TRBV10-3 and TRBJ2-2, with 7 bases identical to TRBD1. With 3 bases clipped from V and 1 base from J, the junction kept 2 bases outside the gene matches. The CDR3 is 15 amino acids. In germline, CDR1 is ENHRY, CDR2 SYGVKD. The chain's CDR3 is CAISDGTVNTGELFF. Written as DNA, the CDR3 is TGTGCCATCAGTGATGGGACAGTGAACACCGGGGAGCTGTTTTTT.

V usage is TRBV5-6 and J usage is TRBJ2-7; D assignment may be TRBD1 or TRBD2 (5 bases each). The CDR3 is 15 amino acids. Per the germline V gene, CDR1 is SGHDT and CDR2 is YYEEEE. The V gene lost 4 bases and the J gene lost 0 bases, with 14 bases spanning the gap. CDR3 nucleotide sequence: TGTGCCAGCAGCGACGGGACCGCGAGCTCCTACGAGCAGTACTTC. It yields the protein CASSDGTASSYEQYF. Using reference TRBV5-6 and TRBJ2-7 for the parts outside the CDR3, the full variable domain is DAGVTQSPTHLIKTRGQQVTLRCSPKSGHDTVSWYQQALGQGPQFIFQYYEEEERQRGNFPDRFSGHQFPNYSSELNVNALLLGDSALYLCASSDGTASSYEQYFGPGTRLTVT.

The V and J genes are TRBV6-4 and TRBJ1-5; 9 bases line up with TRBD1. The V and J ends lost 4 bases and 2 bases, in that order; junction bases with no gene match: 0. The CDR3 is 14 residues long. CDR1 and CDR2 (germline): MRHNA, SNTAGT. The DNA of the CDR3 is TGTGCCAGCAGTGGGACAGGGGGCAATCAGCCCCAGCATTTT. It yields the protein CASSGTGGNQPQHF.

This chain connects TRBV9 to TRBJ2-7; 8 positions match TRBD2. V lost 6 bases and J lost 2; bases outside the gene matches: 7. CDR1 is SGDLS, CDR2 YYNGEE, per germline. CDR3 length: 14 amino acids. CDR3 nucleotide sequence: TGTGCCAGCACCAGCGGGGGACCTCCCTACGAGCAGTACTTC. Translating it yields CASTSGGPPYEQYF.

J is TRBJ2-3 and V is TRBV29-1; 8 bases match TRBD1. V trimming: 7 bases; J trimming: 2 bases; junction bases outside the gene matches: 20. The CDR3 runs 18 residues. Germline V gene data show CDR1 as SQVTM and CDR2 as ANQGSEA. For the CDR3, the DNA is TGCAGCGCGATGACTTTGCCGGACAGGGTTGGATTCACAGATACGCAGTATTTT. Protein sequence: CSAMTLPDRVGFTDTQYF.

The chain has TRBV11-2 and TRBJ1-2, with D possibly TRBD1 on 5 matching bases. This CDR3 region has 15 residues. V was clipped by 5 bases and J by 4 bases, with 17 bases between them. CDR1 is SGHAT, CDR2 FQNNGV, per germline. The CDR3 loop is CASSPPGRGGYGYTF. The CDR3 DNA is TGTGCCAGCAGCCCTCCGGGGAGGGGTGGCTATGGCTACACCTTC.

This chain uses TRBV4-2 with TRBJ1-5; D not resolved. Germline loops: CDR1 LGHNA, CDR2 YNFKEQ. Trimming stripped 0 bases from V and 9 bases from J, with 15 bases between. The CDR3 is 15 amino acids. The CDR3 loop is CASSQDPGALGPQHF. For the CDR3, the DNA is TGTGCCAGCAGCCAAGATCCGGGCGCGCTAGGGCCCCAGCATTTT.

The rearrangement joins TRBV18 to TRBJ1-4, with no clear D. Trimming cost V 3 bases and J 0 bases, with 20 bases left between them. Germline loops: CDR1 KGHSH, CDR2 LQKENI. This CDR3 has 19 amino acids. In DNA, the CDR3 is TGTGCCAGCTCACCCCGAGGACCGGCGCAGCTCGCAACTAATGAAAAACTGTTTTTT. This sequence encodes CASSPRGPAQLATNEKLFF.

This chain joins TRBV6-5 and TRBJ1-2; no definite D call. This CDR3 has 14 residues. The V end lost 0 bases, the J end lost 2 bases, and 7 bases lay between the germline ends. From germline, CDR1 is MNHEY and CDR2 SVGAGI. The CDR3 here is CASSYSWENYGYTF. The CDR3 DNA reads as TGTGCCAGCAGTTACTCGTGGGAGAACTATGGCTACACCTTC.

This clone was seen only a few times. This sequence joins TRBV13 and TRBJ2-7, with unresolved D. There are 13 residues in the CDR3. V lost 3 bases and J lost 1, with 7 bases in between. Germline lookup yields CDR1 PRHDT and CDR2 FYEKMQ (reference sequence). This CDR3 reads CASSLYLSYEQYF. For the CDR3, the DNA is TGTGCCAGCAGCTTGTACTTGTCCTACGAGCAGTACTTC. Full variable domain (outside the CDR3, taken from reference TRBV13 and TRBJ2-7): AAGVIQSPRHLIKEKRETATLKCYPIPRHDTVYWYQQGPGQDPQFLISFYEKMQSDKGSIPDRFSAQQFSDYHSELNMSSLELGDSALYFCASSLYLSYEQYFGPGTRLTVT.

The V and J genes are TRBV5-1 and TRBJ1-5; a weak D match, TRBD1 (5 bases). Trimming cost V 2 bases and J 4 bases, with 10 bases left between them. Germline V gene sequence: CDR1 SGHRS, CDR2 YFSETQ. This CDR3 spans 14 amino acids. CDR3 bases: TGCGCCAGCAGCTTTCTCGGGGGAAATCAGCCCCAGCATTTT. This sequence encodes CASSFLGGNQPQHF.

CDR3 bases: TGTGCCAGCAGTGAAGAGATCTACGAGCAGTACTTC. This codes for CASSEEIYEQYF. This chain connects TRBV2 to TRBJ2-7; D call uncertain. Trimming took 1 base from V and 3 from J, leaving 4 bases between them. CDR1 and CDR2 from the germline V gene are SNHLY and FYNNEI. The CDR3 runs 12 residues.

CDR3 bases: TGTGCCAGTAGTGCCATCACAGGGTTCCCTACCACAGATACGCAGTATTTT. Amino acid sequence: CASSAITGFPTTDTQYF. The chain carries TRBV19 and TRBJ2-3, with TRBD1 as a possible D gene (6 bases). Germline V gene data show CDR1 as LNHDA and CDR2 as SQIVND (reference sequence). The length of the CDR3 is 17 residues. The V end was cut by 5 bases, the J end by 2 bases, with 20 bases between.

V is TRBV27 and J is TRBJ1-3, with D perhaps matching TRBD1 (6 bases). The germline V gene has CDR1 MNHEY and CDR2 SMNVEV (reference sequence). This CDR3 is 17 amino acids long. V gave up 6 bases and J gave up 4 bases, with 22 bases separating them. CDR3 residues: CASRPTGPAGSGNTIYF. CDR3 nucleotides: TGTGCCAGCAGACCGACAGGTCCAGCGGGGTCAGGAAACACCATATATTTT.